This T cell receptor beta chain was profiled in a study of OX40 agonist ivuxolimab in advanced cancers. Study-wide context: Averaging roughly 60 years in age, with a range of about 20 to 90, the cohort was 82.7% male.

The V gene's germline CDR1 is SNHLY and CDR2 FYNNEI. The CDR3 is 16 residues long. The ends lost 5 bases at V and 7 bases at J; junction bases unmatched: 13. Profiling relied on immunoSEQ multiplex PCR, and the TCRdb table lists in-frame clones only, not all of them. The data hold approximately 76,000 clones, with 65% to 90% observed a single time. Material: CD4+ or CD8+ T cells sorted from blood, obtained in a trial of the OX40 agonist ivuxolimab. The J gene is TRBJ1-4, the V gene TRBV2, with TRBD1 matching over 7 bases. This TCR came from an adult with an advanced solid tumor such as melanoma, head and neck, liver or kidney cancer. CDR3 amino acids: CASSNKGRGTPEKLFF. The CDR3 nucleotides read TGTGCCAGCAGTAACAAGGGCAGGGGGACCCCTGAAAAACTGTTTTTT.